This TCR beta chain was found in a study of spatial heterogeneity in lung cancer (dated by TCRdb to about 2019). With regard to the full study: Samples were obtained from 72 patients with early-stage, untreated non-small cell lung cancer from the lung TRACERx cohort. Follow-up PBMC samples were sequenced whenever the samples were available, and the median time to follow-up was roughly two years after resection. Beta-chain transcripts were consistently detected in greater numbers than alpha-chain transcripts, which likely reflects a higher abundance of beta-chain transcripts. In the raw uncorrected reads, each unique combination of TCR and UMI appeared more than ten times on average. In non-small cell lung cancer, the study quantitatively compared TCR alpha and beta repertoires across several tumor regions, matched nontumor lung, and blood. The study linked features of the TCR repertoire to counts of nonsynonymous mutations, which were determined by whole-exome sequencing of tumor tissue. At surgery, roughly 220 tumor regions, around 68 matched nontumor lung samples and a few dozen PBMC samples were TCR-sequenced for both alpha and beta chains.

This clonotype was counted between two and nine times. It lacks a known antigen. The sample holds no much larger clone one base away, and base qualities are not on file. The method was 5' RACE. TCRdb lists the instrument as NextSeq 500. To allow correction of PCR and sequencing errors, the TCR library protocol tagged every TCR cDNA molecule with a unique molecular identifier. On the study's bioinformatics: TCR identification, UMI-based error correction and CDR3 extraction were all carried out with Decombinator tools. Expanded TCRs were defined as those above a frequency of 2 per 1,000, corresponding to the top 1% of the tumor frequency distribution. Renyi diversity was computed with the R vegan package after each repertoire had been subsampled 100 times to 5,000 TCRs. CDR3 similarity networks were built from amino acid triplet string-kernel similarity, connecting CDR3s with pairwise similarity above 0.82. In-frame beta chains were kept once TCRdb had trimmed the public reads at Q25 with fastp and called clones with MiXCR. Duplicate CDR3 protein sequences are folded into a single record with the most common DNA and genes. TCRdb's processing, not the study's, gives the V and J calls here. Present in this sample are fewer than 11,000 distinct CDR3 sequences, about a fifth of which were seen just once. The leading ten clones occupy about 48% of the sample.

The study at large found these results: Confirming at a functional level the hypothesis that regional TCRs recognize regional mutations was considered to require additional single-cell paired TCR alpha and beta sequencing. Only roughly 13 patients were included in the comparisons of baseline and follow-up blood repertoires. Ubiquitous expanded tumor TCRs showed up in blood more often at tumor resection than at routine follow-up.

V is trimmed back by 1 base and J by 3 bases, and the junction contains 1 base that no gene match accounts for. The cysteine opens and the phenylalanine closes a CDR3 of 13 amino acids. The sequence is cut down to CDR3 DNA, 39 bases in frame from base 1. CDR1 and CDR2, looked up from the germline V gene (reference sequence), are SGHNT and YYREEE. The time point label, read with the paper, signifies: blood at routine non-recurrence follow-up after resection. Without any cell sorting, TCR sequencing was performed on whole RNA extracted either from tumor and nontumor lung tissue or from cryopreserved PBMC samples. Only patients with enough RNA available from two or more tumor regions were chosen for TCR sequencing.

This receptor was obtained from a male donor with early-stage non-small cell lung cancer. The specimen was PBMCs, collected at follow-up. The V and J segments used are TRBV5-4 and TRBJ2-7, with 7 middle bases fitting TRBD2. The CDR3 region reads CASSLPSGYEQYF. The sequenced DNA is TGTGCCAGCAGCTTGCCTAGCGGCTACGAGCAGTACTTC.